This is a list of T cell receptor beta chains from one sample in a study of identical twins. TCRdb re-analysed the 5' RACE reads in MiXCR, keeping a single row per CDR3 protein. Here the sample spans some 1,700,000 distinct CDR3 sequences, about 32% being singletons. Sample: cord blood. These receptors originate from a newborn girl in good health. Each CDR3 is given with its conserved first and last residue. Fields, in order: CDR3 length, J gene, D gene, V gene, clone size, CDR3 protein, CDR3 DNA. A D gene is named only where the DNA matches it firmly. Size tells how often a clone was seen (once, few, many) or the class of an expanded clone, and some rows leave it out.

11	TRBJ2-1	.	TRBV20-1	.	CSATDNREQFF	TGCAGTGCCACCGATAACCGGGAACAGTTCTTC
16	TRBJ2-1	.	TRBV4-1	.	CASSQPKPDSYNEQFF	TGTGCCAGCAGCCAACCTAAACCGGACTCCTACAATGAGCAGTTCTTC
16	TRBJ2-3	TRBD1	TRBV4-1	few	CASSQVPDRYTDTQYF	TGCGCCAGCAGCCAAGTCCCGGACAGGTACACAGATACGCAGTATTTT
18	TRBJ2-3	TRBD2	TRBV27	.	CASTPRPQLAGGPDTQYF	TGTGCCAGCACCCCAAGGCCCCAACTAGCGGGAGGGCCAGATACGCAGTATTTT
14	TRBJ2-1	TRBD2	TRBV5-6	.	CASSFAGGHNEQFF	TGTGCCAGCAGCTTTGCGGGAGGGCACAATGAGCAGTTCTTC
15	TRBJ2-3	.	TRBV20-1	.	CSANTPLAMGDTQYF	TGCAGTGCTAATACCCCGCTAGCGATGGGAGATACGCAGTATTTT
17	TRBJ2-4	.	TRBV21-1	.	CASSKGSRTSAKNIQYF	TGTGCCAGCAGCAAAGGAAGCAGGACTAGCGCGAAAAACATTCAGTACTTC
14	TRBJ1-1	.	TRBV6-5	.	CASNLNRVGTEAFF	TGTGCCAGCAATTTGAACAGGGTGGGAACTGAAGCTTTCTTT
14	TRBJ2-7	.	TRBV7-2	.	CASSLGSGLNEQYF	TGTGCCAGCAGCTTAGGCTCAGGTCTCAATGAGCAGTACTTC
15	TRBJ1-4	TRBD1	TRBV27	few	CASSVRGRANEKLFF	TGTGCCAGCAGTGTCAGGGGGCGTGCTAATGAAAAACTGTTTTTT
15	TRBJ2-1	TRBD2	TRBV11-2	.	CASSLPPGRAGEQFF	TGTGCCAGCAGCTTACCACCCGGGAGGGCGGGTGAGCAGTTCTTC
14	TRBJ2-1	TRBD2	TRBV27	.	CASSFGTSHNEQFF	TGTGCCAGCAGTTTCGGGACTAGCCACAATGAGCAGTTCTTC
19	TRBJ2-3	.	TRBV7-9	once	CASSQGFGGSTPSTDTQYF	TGTGCCAGCAGCCAGGGGTTCGGCGGGAGCACCCCTAGCACAGATACGCAGTATTTT
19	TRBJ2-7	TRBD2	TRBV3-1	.	CASSQGLKRGSSSYNEQYF	TGTGCCAGCAGCCAAGGACTAAAGCGGGGCAGTAGCTCCTACAATGAGCAGTACTTC
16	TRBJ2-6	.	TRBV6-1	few	CASSEFDRSGANVLTF	TGTGCCAGCAGTGAATTTGACAGATCTGGGGCCAACGTCCTGACTTTC
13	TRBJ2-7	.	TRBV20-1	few	CSAKARRYNEQYF	TGCAGTGCAAAGGCCAGACGCTACAACGAGCAGTACTTC
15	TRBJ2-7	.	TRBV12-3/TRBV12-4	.	CASSPSGTPLYEQYF	TGTGCCAGCAGCCCGAGCGGTACCCCCCTCTACGAGCAGTACTTC
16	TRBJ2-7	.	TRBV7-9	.	CASSTPLAPTLNEQYF	TGTGCCAGCAGCACGCCCCTCGCCCCAACGTTAAATGAGCAGTACTTC
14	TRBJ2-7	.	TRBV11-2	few	CASSSRYWSYEQYF	TGTGCCAGCAGCTCCCGATATTGGTCCTACGAGCAGTACTTC
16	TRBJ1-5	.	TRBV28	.	CASSYEDGLSNQPQHF	TGTGCCAGCAGTTACGAGGACGGATTAAGCAATCAGCCCCAGCATTTT
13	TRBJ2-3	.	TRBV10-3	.	CAIRPTNTDTQYF	TGTGCCATCAGACCCACTAACACAGATACGCAGTATTTT
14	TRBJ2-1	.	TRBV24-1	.	CATGDDSPGNEQFF	TGTGCCACCGGAGACGACTCACCAGGGAATGAGCAGTTCTTC
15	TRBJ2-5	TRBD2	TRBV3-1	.	CASSQRTSGKETQYF	TGTGCCAGCAGCCAGAGAACTAGCGGCAAAGAGACCCAGTACTTC
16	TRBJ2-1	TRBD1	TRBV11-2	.	CASSYIPGQGFDEQFF	TGTGCCAGCAGCTATATACCGGGACAGGGTTTTGATGAGCAGTTCTTC
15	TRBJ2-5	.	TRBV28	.	CASSSILTGKETQYF	TGTGCCAGCAGTTCAATCCTAACAGGGAAAGAGACCCAGTACTTC
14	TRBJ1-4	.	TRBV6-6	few	CASSSTSEGEKLFF	TGTGCCAGCAGCTCTACAAGTGAGGGTGAAAAACTGTTTTTT
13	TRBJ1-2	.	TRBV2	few	CASSDSQSYGYTF	TGTGCCAGCAGCGACAGTCAAAGCTATGGCTACACCTTC